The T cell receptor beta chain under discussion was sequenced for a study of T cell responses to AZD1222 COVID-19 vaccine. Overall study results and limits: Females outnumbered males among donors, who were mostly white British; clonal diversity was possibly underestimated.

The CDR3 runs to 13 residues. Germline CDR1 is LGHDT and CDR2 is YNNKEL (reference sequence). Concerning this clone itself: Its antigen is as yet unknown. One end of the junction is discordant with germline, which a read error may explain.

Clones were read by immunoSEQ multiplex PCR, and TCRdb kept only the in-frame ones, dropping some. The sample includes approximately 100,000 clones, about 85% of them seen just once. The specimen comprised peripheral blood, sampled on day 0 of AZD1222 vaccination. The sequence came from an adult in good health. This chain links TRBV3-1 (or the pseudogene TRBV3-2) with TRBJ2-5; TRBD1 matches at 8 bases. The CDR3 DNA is TGTGCCAGCAGCAAAGACAGGGGAGAGACCCAGTACTTC. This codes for CASSKDRGETQYF.